Below are 28 T cell receptor beta chains sequenced from a single sample in a study of shared clonotypes between healthy human individuals. Clones were read by immunoSEQ multiplex PCR, and TCRdb kept only the in-frame ones, dropping some. The table records fewer than 550,000 clones, over 60% of them present only once. The sequencing input was PBMCs. Every receptor here comes from a woman in her forties in good health. Some clones in this sample may be carry-over from other donors' samples.

The chain uses TRBV9 and TRBJ2-2; D may correspond to TRBD1 or TRBD2 (6 bases each). Trimming pared 0 bases from V and 7 bases from J, leaving 19 bases between. CDR3 length equals 17 residues. Germline CDR1 is SGDLS and CDR2 is YYNGEE. The CDR3 nucleotides are TGTGCCAGCAGCGTAGCTACGGGGGCGTCGGTGATCGGGGAGCTGTTTTTT. Protein: CASSVATGASVIGELFF.

The chain joins TRBV4-1 to TRBJ2-5, with D possibly being TRBD2 (6 bases). The CDR3 sequence is 15 residues long. The germline V gene encodes CDR1 MGHRA and CDR2 YSYEKL. V was cut by 3 bases and J by 3 bases, with 14 bases left in between. The CDR3 reads CASSQIGRDEETQYF. In DNA form, the CDR3 reads TGCGCCAGCAGCCAGATAGGGCGGGACGAAGAGACCCAGTACTTC.

The rearrangement links TRBV7-8 to TRBJ2-6; possible D gene TRBD2, 5 bases. The germline CDR1 and CDR2 sequences are SGHVS and FQNEAQ. V lost 1 base to trimming and J lost 1 base, with 8 bases between them. The CDR3 length is 16 residues. CDR3 coding DNA: TGTGCCAGCAGCTTAGGGGCGGGTTCTGGGGCCAACGTCCTGACTTTC. Translation: CASSLGAGSGANVLTF.

This clone came up a few times. This chain links TRBV7-9 with TRBJ2-3; tentative D call: TRBD1 (6 bases). Germline V lookup: CDR1 SEHNR, CDR2 FQNEAQ (reference sequence). Trimming took 2 bases from V and 1 from J, leaving 10 bases between them. This CDR3 is 15 amino acids long. CDR3 region: CASSLRDTRTDTQYF. DNA for the CDR3: TGTGCCAGCAGCTTACGGGACACCCGCACAGATACGCAGTATTTT.

Written as DNA, the CDR3 is TGTGCCAGCAGTTACGCGGGACAGGGGACCGAGCAGTACTTC. Protein product: CASSYAGQGTEQYF. The chain carries TRBV6-6 and TRBJ2-7, with 10 nucleotides matching TRBD1. Germline CDR1 is MNHNY and CDR2 is SVGAGI (reference sequence). CDR3 length: 14 amino acids. V lost 2 bases to trimming and J lost 6 bases; unmatched junction nucleotides: 4.

This clone has ten or more counts. The CDR3 DNA reads as TGTGCCAGCAGTTACTCGCTACAGGGAGGGAACACTGAAGCTTTCTTT. This encodes CASSYSLQGGNTEAFF. This chain joins TRBV6-5 and TRBJ1-1, with a possible D match to TRBD1 (6 bases). CDR1 and CDR2 from the germline V gene are MNHEY and SVGAGI. The germline V and J ends were trimmed by 0 bases and 1 base, with 12 bases remaining between them. The CDR3 is 16 amino acids.

In DNA form, the CDR3 reads TGTGCCAGCAGCTCAAGGCGAGCGGGGGCGCTACAAGAGACCCAGTACTTC. It yields the protein CASSSRRAGALQETQYF. The genes are TRBV9 and TRBJ2-5, with 8 nucleotides matching TRBD2. The CDR3 sequence is 17 residues long. CDR1 is SGDLS and CDR2 is YYNGEE in the germline V gene. V trimming: 4 bases; J trimming: 2 bases; junction bases outside the gene matches: 13. Looking up the rest from reference TRBV9 and TRBJ2-5 gives the full variable domain: DSGVTQTPKHLITATGQRVTLRCSPRSGDLSVYWYQQSLDQGLQFLIQYYNGEERAKGNILERFSAQQFPDLHSELNLSSLELGDSALYFCASSSRRAGALQETQYFGPGTRLLVL.

Sample share makes this clone medium-sized (0.01 to 0.1%). The chain carries TRBV28 and TRBJ1-6; TRBD1 matches 7 bases. Trimming cost V 6 bases and J 10 bases; bases outside gene matches: 12. Germline assignment: CDR1 MDHEN and CDR2 SYDVKM. CDR3 length equals 15 residues. The CDR3 bases are TGTGCCAGCAGCCCACCGGGACAGCGTATCTCACCCCTCCACTTT. Translating gives CASSPPGQRISPLHF.

This clone was observed a single time. The chain couples TRBV27 to TRBJ2-7; D possibly corresponds to TRBD1 (6 bases). CDR1 is MNHEY, CDR2 SMNVEV, per germline (reference sequence). CDR3 length: 14 amino acids. With 5 bases removed from V and 6 bases from J, the gap between germline ends came to 17 bases. CDR3 nucleotide sequence: TGTGCCAGCAGTCCCCACAGGGTAAGCAGCGAGCAGTACTTC. This sequence encodes CASSPHRVSSEQYF.

The genes are TRBV11-3 and TRBJ2-3; 8 nucleotides line up with TRBD2. This CDR3 contains 16 residues. From germline, CDR1 is SGHNT and CDR2 YENEEA. Trimming removed 5 bases from V and 8 bases from J; junction bases left unmatched: 15. CDR3: CASSRGTSLGTGTQYF. The CDR3 DNA is TGTGCCAGCAGCCGGGGGACTAGTTTGGGTACTGGTACGCAGTATTTT.

The chain employs TRBV7-9 and TRBJ2-1, with 13 nucleotides matching TRBD2. The CDR3 runs 15 residues. The V gene's germline CDR1 is SEHNR and CDR2 FQNEAQ (reference sequence). J lost 9 bases, V lost 1 base, and 3 bases had no gene match. The CDR3 nucleotides read TGTGCCAGCAGCTTAGTACTAGCGGGAGGGACTGAGCAGTTCTTC. Its translation: CASSLVLAGGTEQFF.

The J gene is TRBJ2-1, the V gene TRBV10-1; D tentatively fits TRBD1 or TRBD2 (7 bases each). The germline CDR1 and CDR2 sequences are WNHNN and SYGVQD (reference sequence). The CDR3 consists of 18 residues. Deletions cut 1 base from V and 2 bases from J, with 18 bases between. Here the CDR3 DNA reads TGCGCCAGCAGTGAGTGGGGGGGAGGGGGCCAAACCTACAATGAGCAGTTCTTC. Residues: CASSEWGGGGQTYNEQFF.

The chain recombines TRBV5-6 with TRBJ2-5; D call uncertain. Trimming took off 2 bases at V and 1 base at J, with 6 bases between the two ends. The CDR3 extends over 13 amino acids. Per germline, CDR1 SGHDT and CDR2 YYEEEE. CDR3 amino acids: CASSFRPQETQYF. The DNA for the CDR3 is TGTGCCAGCAGCTTTAGGCCCCAAGAGACCCAGTACTTC.

Only a few counts were recorded for this clone. This chain connects TRBV7-8 to TRBJ1-5; 9 positions agree with TRBD1. The V segment lost 3 bases and the J segment 6 bases; nucleotides outside the gene matches: 15. CDR3 size: 18 residues. Per germline, CDR1 SGHVS and CDR2 FQNEAQ. CDR3 DNA: TGTGCCAGCAGCTTCAACCCGACCGGGACAGGGTCCTCTCAGCCCCAGCATTTT. Translation gives CASSFNPTGTGSSQPQHF.

For this clone: Different DNA sequences within this sample yield the same CDR3. The chain couples TRBV5-1 to TRBJ1-1; 7 positions agree with TRBD1. Germline lookup yields CDR1 SGHRS and CDR2 YFSETQ. The V gene end was trimmed by 4 bases and the J gene end by 0 bases; junction bases not matched to a gene: 3. The CDR3 length is 14 residues. CDR3 DNA: TGCGCCAGCAGCCGACAGGGCGTGAACACTGAAGCTTTCTTT. Encoded protein: CASSRQGVNTEAFF.

This chain connects TRBV28 to TRBJ1-5; 11 positions match TRBD1. This CDR3 has 16 amino acids. After removal of 5 bases from V and 5 bases from J, the junction contained 8 bases not matched to a gene. Germline-derived CDR1 and CDR2 are MDHEN and SYDVKM. The CDR3 DNA sequence: TGTGCCAGCAGTATGGGACAGGGGGGCGACGATCAGCCCCAGCATTTT. The encoded protein is CASSMGQGGDDQPQHF.

The V and J genes are TRBV10-2 and TRBJ2-1, with 9 bases lining up with TRBD1. J gave up 4 bases and V 1 base, and 5 bases lay outside the gene matches. This CDR3 is 16 amino acids long. Germline CDR1 WSHSY, CDR2 SAAADI. This CDR3 reads CASSEFPGTGYNEQFF. The DNA for the CDR3 is TGCGCCAGCAGTGAGTTCCCCGGGACAGGGTACAATGAGCAGTTCTTC.

This clone has only a few counts. The chain links TRBV25-1 to TRBJ2-1; possible D gene TRBD1, 6 bases. CDR3 length: 14 amino acids. V lost 6 bases and J 15 bases, leaving 24 bases between the germline ends. Germline loops: CDR1 MGHDK, CDR2 SYGVNS. Here the CDR3 DNA reads TGTGCCAGCAGACCGCAGGGGACCCCTCATTTGCGGTTCTTC. Protein: CASRPQGTPHLRFF.

The rearrangement uses TRBV6-1 and TRBJ1-2; D is unclear. The V gene lost 2 bases and the J gene lost 4 bases, with 11 bases spanning the gap. This CDR3 region has 14 residues. Per the germline V gene, CDR1 is MNHNS and CDR2 is SASEGT. The CDR3 DNA sequence: TGTGCCAGCAGTGAACCGTCGGACGCCTATGGCTACACCTTC. This gives the protein CASSEPSDAYGYTF.

The chain links TRBV6-6 to TRBJ2-2, with D possibly TRBD2 on 6 matching bases. Germline V gene lookup returns CDR1 MNHNY and CDR2 SVGAGI (reference sequence). V was clipped by 3 bases and J by 1 base, with 9 bases between them. This CDR3 is built from 15 residues. The CDR3 DNA follows: TGTGCCAGCAGTTATGGGGACTTGAACACCGGGGAGCTGTTTTTT. This gives the protein CASSYGDLNTGELFF.

The chain couples TRBV6-6 to TRBJ1-1, with 9 bases lining up with TRBD1. Per the germline V gene, CDR1 is MNHNY and CDR2 is SVGAGI (reference sequence). V dropped 7 bases and J dropped 11; count of bases not matched to a gene: 8. CDR3 length: 12 amino acids. CDR3 DNA: TGTGCCAGCACCCACGGGGACAGGGTTGCTTTCTTT. Translating gives CASTHGDRVAFF.

CDR3 coding DNA: TGTGCCTGGAGTTCGGGAGATACGCAGTATTTT. Translated: CAWSSGDTQYF. J is TRBJ2-3 and V is TRBV30; D not resolved. Germline CDR1 and CDR2: GTSNPN and SVGIG (reference sequence). This CDR3 has 11 amino acids. Trimming stripped 2 bases from V and 5 bases from J, with 5 bases between. The full variable domain, in which reference TRBV30 and TRBJ2-3 provide the parts outside the CDR3, is SQTIHQWPATLVQPVGSPLSLECTVEGTSNPNLYWYRQAAGRGLQLLFYSVGIGQISSEVPQNLSASRPQDRQFILSSKKLLLSDSGFYLCAWSSGDTQYFGPGTRLTVL.

CDR3 amino acids: CASSLAIGTDTQYF. The CDR3, as DNA: TGTGCCAGCAGCTTAGCCATCGGAACAGATACGCAGTATTTT. This chain links TRBV7-2 with TRBJ2-3; D remains ambiguous. Germline V gives CDR1 SGHTA, CDR2 FQGNSA. Deletions cut 0 bases from V and 3 bases from J, with 7 bases between. CDR3 length equals 14 residues.

The rearrangement links TRBV7-9 to TRBJ1-1; D may be TRBD1 (6 bases). From germline, CDR1 is SEHNR and CDR2 FQNEAQ (reference sequence). The germline V and J ends were trimmed by 5 bases and 9 bases, with 13 bases remaining between them. The CDR3 is 12 residues long. CDR3 in DNA: TGTGCCAGCAGCCGGGACATCGATCAAGCTTTCTTT. Translated: CASSRDIDQAFF.

This clone came up a few times. The chain couples TRBV9 to TRBJ2-5; D perhaps matches TRBD2 (6 bases). CDR1 is SGDLS and CDR2 is YYNGEE in the germline V gene. The CDR3 length is 13 residues. Trimming cost V 5 bases and J 5 bases, with 13 bases left between them. The CDR3 loop is CASSLTRWETQYF. CDR3 DNA sequence: TGTGCCAGCAGTTTGACTAGATGGGAGACCCAGTACTTC. Variable domain in full (rest from reference TRBV9 and TRBJ2-5): DSGVTQTPKHLITATGQRVTLRCSPRSGDLSVYWYQQSLDQGLQFLIQYYNGEERAKGNILERFSAQQFPDLHSELNLSSLELGDSALYFCASSLTRWETQYFGPGTRLLVL.

The chain recombines TRBV7-9 with TRBJ2-1, with D perhaps matching TRBD2 (5 bases). CDR3 length equals 14 residues. The ends were cut back, 5 bases at V and 5 bases at J, with 13 bases in the middle. CDR1 SEHNR and CDR2 FQNEAQ come from the germline V gene (reference sequence). In DNA, the CDR3 is TGTGCCAGCAGCAAGACTACTCTGAACAATGAGCAGTTCTTC. Amino acid sequence: CASSKTTLNNEQFF.

This rearrangement joins TRBV2 to TRBJ2-7; 7 bases are shared with TRBD1. This CDR3 has 16 residues. V dropped 1 base and J dropped 1; count of bases not matched to a gene: 7. In germline, CDR1 is SNHLY, CDR2 FYNNEI. The CDR3 bases are TGTGCCAGCAGTGAAGAGGGGGCTCGGTTGTCCTACGAGCAGTACTTC. Protein sequence: CASSEEGARLSYEQYF.

The chain employs TRBV11-2 and TRBJ2-5, with D perhaps matching TRBD1 (5 bases). The CDR3 consists of 17 residues. Trimming stripped 2 bases from V and 5 bases from J, with 21 bases between. Germline assignment: CDR1 SGHAT and CDR2 FQNNGV. The CDR3: CASSLLVGRRGGETQYF. The DNA of the CDR3 is TGTGCCAGCAGCTTATTAGTGGGTCGAAGGGGCGGTGAGACCCAGTACTTC.